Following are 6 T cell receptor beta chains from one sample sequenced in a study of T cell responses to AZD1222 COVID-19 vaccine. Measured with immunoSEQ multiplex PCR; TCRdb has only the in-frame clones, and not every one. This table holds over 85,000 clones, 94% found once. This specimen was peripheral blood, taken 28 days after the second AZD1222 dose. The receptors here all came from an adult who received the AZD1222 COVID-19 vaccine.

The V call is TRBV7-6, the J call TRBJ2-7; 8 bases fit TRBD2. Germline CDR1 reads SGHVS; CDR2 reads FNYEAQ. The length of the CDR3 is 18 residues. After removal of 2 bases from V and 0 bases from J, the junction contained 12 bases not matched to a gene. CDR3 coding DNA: TGTGCCAGCAGCTTACTTAGCAGGAGCGGGGGCGTCTCCTACGAGCAGTACTTC. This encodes CASSLLSRSGGVSYEQYF.

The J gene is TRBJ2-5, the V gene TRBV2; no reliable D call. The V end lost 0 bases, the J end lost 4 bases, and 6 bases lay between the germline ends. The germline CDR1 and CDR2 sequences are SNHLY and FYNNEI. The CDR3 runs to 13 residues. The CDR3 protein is CASSEAQRETQYF. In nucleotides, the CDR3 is TGTGCCAGCAGTGAAGCGCAACGAGAGACCCAGTACTTC. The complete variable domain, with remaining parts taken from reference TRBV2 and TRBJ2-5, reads EPEVTQTPSHQVTQMGQEVILRCVPISNHLYFYWYRQILGQKVEFLVSFYNNEISEKSEIFDDQFSVERPDGSNFTLKIRSTKLEDSAMYFCASSEAQRETQYFGPGTRLLVL.

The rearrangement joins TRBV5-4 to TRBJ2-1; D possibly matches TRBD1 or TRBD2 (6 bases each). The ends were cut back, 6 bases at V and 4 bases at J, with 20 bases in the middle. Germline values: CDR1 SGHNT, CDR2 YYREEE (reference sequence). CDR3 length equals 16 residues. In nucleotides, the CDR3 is TGTGCCAGCAACCAAGGAGGGGGATTGGGGTACAATGAGCAGTTCTTC. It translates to CASNQGGGLGYNEQFF.

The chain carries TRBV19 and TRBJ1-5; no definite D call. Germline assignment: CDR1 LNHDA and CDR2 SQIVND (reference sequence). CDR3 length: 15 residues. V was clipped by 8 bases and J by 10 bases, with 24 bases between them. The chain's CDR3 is CASSGGPPSQSPQHF. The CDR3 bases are TGTGCCAGTTCGGGAGGGCCGCCGTCTCAATCACCCCAGCATTTT. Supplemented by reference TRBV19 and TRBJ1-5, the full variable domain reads DGGITQSPKYLFRKEGQNVTLSCEQNLNHDAMYWYRQDPGQGLRLIYYSQIVNDFQKGDIAEGYSVSREKKESFPLTVTSAQKNPTAFYLCASSGGPPSQSPQHFGDGTRLSIL.

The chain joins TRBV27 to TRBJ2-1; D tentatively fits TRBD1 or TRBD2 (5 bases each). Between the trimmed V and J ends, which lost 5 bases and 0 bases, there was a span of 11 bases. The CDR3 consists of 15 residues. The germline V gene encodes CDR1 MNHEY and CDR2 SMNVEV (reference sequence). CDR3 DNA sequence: TGTGCCAGCAGTGTCGGGGCTCTCTCCTACAATGAGCAGTTCTTC. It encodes CASSVGALSYNEQFF.

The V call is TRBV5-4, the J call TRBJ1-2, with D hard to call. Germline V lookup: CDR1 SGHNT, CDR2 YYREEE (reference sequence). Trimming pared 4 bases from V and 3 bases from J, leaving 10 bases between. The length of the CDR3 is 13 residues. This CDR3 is CASSQTPDYGYTF. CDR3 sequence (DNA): TGTGCCAGCAGCCAGACACCGGACTATGGCTACACCTTC.